Shown below are 14 T cell receptor beta chains from a single sample sequenced in a study of blood T cell repertoires in COVID-19 (dated by TCRdb to the early 2020s). Receptor amplification or capture employed the immunoSEQ multiplex PCR assay. TCRdb stores this immuneACCESS table with in-frame sequences only. Part of the clones is absent; in the studies checked, under half of the shortfall reflects unresolved V genes, and no reason is known for the rest. In all, the sample holds 100,000 or so clones, and about 86% of those were seen once. The biggest ten clones account for 13% of the sample. Sequenced material: peripheral blood. These TCRs come from a woman aged 55-69 years in a cohort sampled during active or convalescent COVID-19.

The chain couples TRBV7-2 to TRBJ2-3; 7 bases agree with TRBD2. CDR1 SGHTA and CDR2 FQGNSA come from the germline V gene. V lost 4 bases and J lost 7; bases outside the gene matches: 17. The CDR3 is 17 amino acids. The DNA for the CDR3 is TGTGCCAGCAGCTACGCCGTGGGAGGGTTAGCTGCCTATACGCAGTATTTT. Protein: CASSYAVGGLAAYTQYF.

CDR3 bases: TGCGCCAGCAGTGAGTCAAGCGGCTTCCAAGAGACCCAGTACTTC. Translated: CASSESSGFQETQYF. The J gene is TRBJ2-5, the V gene TRBV10-1; weak D call: TRBD2 (5 bases). This CDR3 spans 15 amino acids. V was cut by 0 bases and J by 1 base, with 9 bases left in between. Germline CDR1 reads WNHNN; CDR2 reads SYGVQD (reference sequence).

The chain links TRBV2 to TRBJ2-1, with a possible D match to TRBD2 (5 bases). Germline V CDR1 and CDR2: SNHLY, FYNNEI. This CDR3 has 15 amino acids. V lost 8 bases, J lost 5 bases, and 19 bases lay in between. This CDR3 reads CASDPLTLRDNEQFF. The CDR3 coding sequence is TGTGCCAGCGATCCCTTAACCCTGCGGGACAATGAGCAGTTCTTC. The variable domain in full, completed from reference TRBV2 and TRBJ2-1, reads EPEVTQTPSHQVTQMGQEVILRCVPISNHLYFYWYRQILGQKVEFLVSFYNNEISEKSEIFDDQFSVERPDGSNFTLKIRSTKLEDSAMYFCASDPLTLRDNEQFFGPGTRLTVL.

V is TRBV19 and J is TRBJ2-4, with 7 bases that match TRBD1. This CDR3 comprises 14 residues. Trimming removed 6 bases from V and 6 bases from J; junction bases left unmatched: 8. Germline CDR1 is LNHDA and CDR2 is SQIVND (reference sequence). The CDR3 DNA follows: TGTGCCAGTAGGTCGAGGGACAGCGGAAACATTCAGTACTTC. Translation gives CASRSRDSGNIQYF.

In DNA form, the CDR3 reads TGTGCCAGCTCACCACCGGGACAGGGAGGCTATGGCTACACCTTC. Translating gives CASSPPGQGGYGYTF. The chain couples TRBV18 to TRBJ1-2; TRBD1 agrees at 9 bases. Germline V gene sequence: CDR1 KGHSH, CDR2 LQKENI. J lost 4 bases, V lost 0 bases, and 3 bases had no gene match. This CDR3 is 15 amino acids long.

This rearrangement joins TRBV12-5 to TRBJ2-5; 10 bases are a match to TRBD1. The CDR3 totals 13 residues. Trimming took 6 bases from V and 4 from J; bases not matched to a gene: 2. Looked up from germline, CDR1 is LGHNT and CDR2 is FRNRAP. The chain's CDR3 is CASGRTGGETQYF. The CDR3 coding sequence is TGTGCTAGTGGCCGGACAGGGGGAGAGACCCAGTACTTC.

The chain joins TRBV6-1 to TRBJ1-3; 8 nucleotides align to TRBD1. The trim removed 6 bases at V and 3 bases at J, leaving 7 bases unmatched. The germline gives CDR1 MNHNS, CDR2 SASEGT. This CDR3 has 15 amino acids. The CDR3 reads CASRTTGASGNTIYF. The CDR3 bases are TGTGCCAGCAGGACGACAGGGGCAAGTGGAAACACCATATATTTT.

The genes are TRBV7-2 and TRBJ2-2; a possible D gene is TRBD2 (5 bases). V gave up 1 base and J gave up 1 base, with 10 bases separating them. Germline lookup yields CDR1 SGHTA and CDR2 FQGNSA. The CDR3 is 16 residues long. CDR3 protein: CASSLGRGLNTGELFF. The CDR3 bases are TGTGCCAGCAGCTTAGGCCGGGGATTGAACACCGGGGAGCTGTTTTTT.

V gene TRBV11-2 combines with J gene TRBJ1-1; TRBD1 aligns across 11 bases. V was pared by 6 bases and J by 8 bases, with 5 bases of the junction left unmatched. The germline gives CDR1 SGHAT, CDR2 FQNNGV. This CDR3 has 13 residues. CDR3 protein: CASRMGQGGEAFF. The CDR3 DNA reads as TGTGCCAGCAGGATGGGACAGGGGGGCGAAGCTTTCTTT. The complete variable domain, with remaining parts taken from reference TRBV11-2 and TRBJ1-1, reads EAGVAQSPRYKIIEKRQSVAFWCNPISGHATLYWYQQILGQGPKLLIQFQNNGVVDDSQLPKDRFSAERLKGVDSTLKIQPAKLEDSAVYLCASRMGQGGEAFFGQGTRLTVV.

The V and J genes are TRBV5-4 and TRBJ1-3; a weak D match, TRBD1 (6 bases). The CDR3 extends over 15 amino acids. Germline CDR1 is SGHNT and CDR2 is YYREEE (reference sequence). The V end was cut by 3 bases, the J end by 3 bases, with 13 bases between. The CDR3 DNA is TGTGCCAGCAGCTCCCCGAGCAGGGGTGGAAACACCATATATTTT. It yields the protein CASSSPSRGGNTIYF.

The chain joins TRBV15 to TRBJ1-2, with D tentatively TRBD1 (6 bases). The ends were cut back, 5 bases at V and 4 bases at J, with 14 bases in the middle. This CDR3 region has 14 residues. CDR1 LNHNV and CDR2 YYDKDF come from the germline V gene (reference sequence). The CDR3 is CATSLLDSLYGYTF. CDR3 DNA sequence: TGTGCCACCAGCCTATTGGACAGCCTCTATGGCTACACCTTC.

CDR3 amino acids: CASSPNQKTPMNTEAFF. CDR3 DNA: TGTGCCAGCAGCCCTAACCAAAAGACACCCATGAACACTGAAGCTTTCTTT. The chain couples TRBV5-8 to TRBJ1-1; no clear D. V was clipped by 4 bases and J by 0 bases, with 19 bases between them. CDR3 length equals 17 residues. CDR1 is SGHTS and CDR2 is YDEGEE in the germline V gene. The full variable domain, completed using reference TRBV5-8 and TRBJ1-1, is EAGVTQSPTHLIKTRGQQATLRCSPISGHTSVYWYQQALGLGLQFLLWYDEGEERNRGNFPPRFSGRQFPNYSSELNVNALELEDSALYLCASSPNQKTPMNTEAFFGQGTRLTVV.

This chain connects TRBV24-1 to TRBJ2-1, with 9 bases aligning to TRBD2. The V segment lost 7 bases and the J segment 6 bases; nucleotides outside the gene matches: 0. This CDR3 region has 12 residues. Germline lookup yields CDR1 KGHDR and CDR2 SFDVKD. The CDR3 DNA reads TGTGCCACCAGGACTAGCGGCAATGAGCAGTTCTTC. As protein: CATRTSGNEQFF.

This clone was detected once. The CDR3 region is CATSGGLETQYF. The DNA of the CDR3 is TGTGCCACCAGCGGAGGACTGGAAACCCAGTACTTC. V is TRBV15 and J is TRBJ2-5; D possibly corresponds to TRBD2 (5 bases). Per the germline V gene, CDR1 is LNHNV and CDR2 is YYDKDF (reference sequence). The CDR3 totals 12 residues. The V and J ends lost 5 bases and 8 bases respectively, with 12 bases between them.